At least ten counts were recorded for the clone carrying this T cell receptor beta chain. This sample was included in a study of identical twins. The cDNA had a unique molecular identifier and a template-switch universal primer site. Via MiXCR, TCRdb re-called the 5' RACE reads, giving one row per CDR3 protein. This table holds some 660,000 distinct CDR3 sequences, 8.6% found once. The CDR3 is 14 amino acids. Per germline, CDR1 DFQATT and CDR2 SNEGSKA (reference sequence). J gave up 5 bases and V 1 base, and 2 bases lay outside the gene matches. This sample was also put to use in a study of yellow fever vaccine responses in identical twins.

The source material was PBMCs. V and J are TRBV20-1 and TRBJ2-1; 10 bases match TRBD2. The sequence came from a woman under 30 in good health. The CDR3 DNA reads TGCAGTGCTAGAGTTCTAGCGGGGGACAATGAGCAGTTCTTC. Its translation: CSARVLAGDNEQFF.